The 29 T cell receptor beta chains reported below all come from one sample, sequenced in a study of T cell changes during pregnancy in multiple sclerosis. Measured with immunoSEQ multiplex PCR; TCRdb has only the in-frame clones, and not every one. The repertoire has approximately 60,000 clones, roughly 91% of them found once; the top ten carry 1% to 1.5%. Sequences were derived from peripheral blood, sampled in the second trimester of pregnancy. The receptor source for this set is a female donor with multiple sclerosis, enrolled in a pregnancy study.

The CDR3 region is CASSLFSYEQYF. Written as DNA, the CDR3 is TGTGCCAGCAGCTTATTCAGCTACGAGCAGTACTTC. The genes are TRBV7-9 and TRBJ2-7; no clear D gene. This CDR3 region has 12 residues. CDR1 is SEHNR, CDR2 FQNEAQ, per germline (reference sequence). V was cut by 2 bases and J by 3 bases, with 5 bases left in between.

In its sample, this clone was seen a few times. The genes are TRBV2 and TRBJ1-1; D remains ambiguous. Germline V CDR1 and CDR2: SNHLY, FYNNEI. This CDR3 is built from 16 residues. Trimming shortened V by 6 bases and J by 0 bases, and 17 bases separated the two germline ends. This chain's CDR3 is CASSKAGYSMNTEAFF. The CDR3, as DNA: TGTGCCAGCAGCAAGGCGGGGTACTCCATGAACACTGAAGCTTTCTTT.

The chain has TRBV18 and TRBJ2-3, with D perhaps TRBD2 (6 bases). The CDR3 extends over 12 amino acids. Germline V gives CDR1 KGHSH, CDR2 LQKENI. V gave up 3 bases and J gave up 5 bases, with 6 bases separating them. The CDR3 region has the DNA TGTGCCAGCTCACCGGAGGGAGATACGCAGTATTTT. Encoded protein: CASSPEGDTQYF.

This sequence joins TRBV2 and TRBJ2-7, with a tentative D call TRBD1 (5 bases). V lost 4 bases, J lost 6 bases, and 16 bases lay in between. The CDR3 consists of 14 residues. The germline V gene encodes CDR1 SNHLY and CDR2 FYNNEI. DNA for the CDR3: TGTGCCAGCAGTGTTTCAGGGTTCAGTATCGAGCAGTACTTC. Translated: CASSVSGFSIEQYF.

J is TRBJ1-2 and V is TRBV14; perhaps TRBD1 as D (5 bases). Germline V gene lookup returns CDR1 SGHDN and CDR2 FVKESK. CDR3 length: 13 amino acids. V lost 3 bases to trimming and J lost 3 bases, with 8 bases between them. The CDR3 sequence: CASSQPGYYGYTF. Here the CDR3 DNA reads TGTGCCAGCAGCCAGCCAGGGTACTATGGCTACACCTTC.

The CDR3 loop is CASSVGRDGHGYTF. For the CDR3, the DNA is TGTGCCAGCAGCGTTGGGAGGGATGGCCATGGCTACACCTTC. The rearrangement uses TRBV5-6 and TRBJ1-2; no clear D gene. This CDR3 contains 14 residues. V lost 4 bases and J 6 bases, leaving 16 bases between the germline ends. Germline V lookup: CDR1 SGHDT, CDR2 YYEEEE. Full variable domain (remainder filled in from reference TRBV5-6 and TRBJ1-2): DAGVTQSPTHLIKTRGQQVTLRCSPKSGHDTVSWYQQALGQGPQFIFQYYEEEERQRGNFPDRFSGHQFPNYSSELNVNALLLGDSALYLCASSVGRDGHGYTFGSGTRLTVV.

This chain uses TRBV27 with TRBJ1-6; D is unresolved. V dropped 6 bases and J dropped 5 bases, with 14 bases sitting between them. The length of the CDR3 is 15 residues. Germline CDR1 MNHEY, CDR2 SMNVEV (reference sequence). The CDR3 protein is CASSRSESHNSPLHF. The CDR3 bases are TGTGCCAGCAGCCGTAGTGAGTCCCATAATTCACCCCTCCACTTT.

The CDR3 reads CASNRQGGNQPQHF. The CDR3 nucleotides are TGTGCCAGCAACCGACAGGGAGGCAATCAGCCCCAGCATTTT. The V call is TRBV2, the J call TRBJ1-5; 7 nucleotides match TRBD1. The CDR3 is made up of 14 amino acids. J was trimmed by 2 bases and V by 7 bases; bases with no gene match: 5. Germline-derived CDR1 and CDR2 are SNHLY and FYNNEI.

This sequence joins TRBV4-2 and TRBJ2-7; a possible D gene is TRBD2 (5 bases). The V gene lost 4 bases and the J gene lost 6 bases, with 16 bases spanning the gap. Germline CDR1 and CDR2: LGHNA and YNFKEQ. This CDR3 has 14 residues. The CDR3 sequence: CASSPGEEVREQYF. The CDR3 region has the DNA TGTGCCAGCAGCCCCGGCGAGGAGGTCCGCGAGCAGTACTTC.

The chain carries TRBV6-6 and TRBJ2-7, with 11 bases matching TRBD1. The germline V gene encodes CDR1 MNHNY and CDR2 SVGAGI (reference sequence). CDR3 length: 15 residues. J lost 4 bases, V lost 4 bases, and 6 bases had no gene match. The CDR3 nucleotides are TGTGCCAGCAGTTCCGGGACAGGGGGAATTTACGAGCAGTACTTC. It is translated as CASSSGTGGIYEQYF.

This rearrangement joins TRBV2 to TRBJ2-7, with D possibly TRBD1 on 6 matching bases. The V end was cut by 5 bases, the J end by 0 bases, with 14 bases between. CDR3 size: 15 residues. Looked up from germline, CDR1 is SNHLY and CDR2 is FYNNEI. In DNA, the CDR3 is TGTGCCAGCAGTTCCCAGGGGTTTAGCTCCTACGAGCAGTACTTC. As protein: CASSSQGFSSYEQYF.

The chain couples TRBV6-5 to TRBJ2-3; 10 nucleotides agree with TRBD2. This CDR3 is 15 amino acids long. CDR1 MNHEY and CDR2 SVGAGI come from the germline V gene. Unmatched junction bases numbered 7, after V lost 5 bases and J lost 5 bases. The CDR3 bases are TGTGCCAGCAGTGCTAGCGGGGGAAGGATAGATACGCAGTATTTT. It yields the protein CASSASGGRIDTQYF.

V gene TRBV5-1 combines with J gene TRBJ2-1; 12 bases line up with TRBD2. This CDR3 spans 15 amino acids. Per germline, CDR1 SGHRS and CDR2 YFSETQ. Trimming took 0 bases from V and 5 from J; bases not matched to a gene: 0. CDR3 coding DNA: TGCGCCAGCAGCTTGGGGACTAGCGGGGACAATGAGCAGTTCTTC. Its translation is CASSLGTSGDNEQFF.

This clone was recorded only once. The chain combines TRBV5-4 with TRBJ2-3; possible D gene TRBD2, 6 bases. CDR1 is SGHNT and CDR2 is YYREEE in the germline V gene (reference sequence). V lost 2 bases and J lost 3, with 16 bases in between. This CDR3 comprises 16 residues. CDR3 DNA: TGTGCCAGCAGCTTACTCCTCAACCGGGAGACAGATACGCAGTATTTT. Translating it yields CASSLLLNRETDTQYF.

This chain links TRBV27 with TRBJ1-2, with D possibly TRBD1 on 5 matching bases. Trimming shortened V by 6 bases and J by 6 bases, and 14 bases separated the two germline ends. Germline V gene data show CDR1 as MNHEY and CDR2 as SMNVEV (reference sequence). CDR3 length equals 13 residues. The CDR3 nucleotides are TGTGCCAGCAGGTCCCAGGGTTCACATGGCTACACCTTC. This sequence encodes CASRSQGSHGYTF.

This chain links TRBV19 with TRBJ1-1; a weak D match, TRBD1 (5 bases). This CDR3 has 12 amino acids. Trimming left V 7 bases short and J 3 bases short, with 9 bases between. The germline gives CDR1 LNHDA, CDR2 SQIVND (reference sequence). The CDR3 region is CASNRGYTEAFF. The CDR3 nucleotides read TGTGCCAGTAATAGGGGATACACTGAAGCTTTCTTT.

This chain connects TRBV2 to TRBJ2-1, with 10 bases matching TRBD2. This CDR3 is built from 16 residues. Trimming at V came to 4 bases and at J to 6 bases, leaving 9 bases not matched to a gene. Germline CDR1 SNHLY, CDR2 FYNNEI. CDR3 sequence (DNA): TGTGCCAGCAGTGCCCTGAGCGGGGGGGCGGTCAATGAGCAGTTCTTC. Encoded protein: CASSALSGGAVNEQFF.

V and J are TRBV29-1 and TRBJ1-1; D is ambiguous. CDR3 length: 12 residues. Trimming stripped 6 bases from V and 6 bases from J, with 14 bases between. The V gene's germline CDR1 is SQVTM and CDR2 ANQGSEA. The CDR3 DNA is TGCAGCGTCAACGAGGCGGGAGCTGAAGCTTTCTTT. This sequence encodes CSVNEAGAEAFF.

The CDR3 loop reads CASSLGQGASYEQYF. The DNA for the CDR3 is TGTGCCAGCAGTCTCGGACAGGGGGCTTCCTACGAGCAGTACTTC. The chain has TRBV2 and TRBJ2-7; 11 nucleotides align to TRBD1. Germline V gene data show CDR1 as SNHLY and CDR2 as FYNNEI. The CDR3 runs to 15 residues. Trimming removed 5 bases from V and 1 base from J; junction bases left unmatched: 4.

The chain has TRBV2 and TRBJ1-6, with D unclear. The CDR3 runs 13 residues. With 11 bases removed from V and 8 bases from J, the gap between germline ends came to 16 bases. Per the germline V gene, CDR1 is SNHLY and CDR2 is FYNNEI. The CDR3 spells CAGSASIDSPLHF. The CDR3 DNA reads as TGTGCCGGCTCCGCCAGTATTGATTCACCCCTCCACTTT.

This chain joins TRBV11-2 and TRBJ1-6; TRBD1 aligns across 7 bases. V lost 1 base to trimming and J lost 9 bases; unmatched junction nucleotides: 9. From germline, CDR1 is SGHAT and CDR2 FQNNGV. This CDR3 comprises 16 residues. CDR3 in amino acids: CASSLVGGGLLSPLHF. As DNA, the CDR3 is TGTGCCAGCAGCTTAGTCGGAGGGGGCCTTCTTTCACCCCTCCACTTT.

V gene TRBV27 combines with J gene TRBJ2-7, with a possible D match to TRBD1 (6 bases). The CDR3 has 14 residues. The germline V gene encodes CDR1 MNHEY and CDR2 SMNVEV (reference sequence). V lost 8 bases to trimming and J lost 8 bases, with 22 bases between them. This CDR3 is CASGPGTQPTKQYF. DNA of the CDR3: TGTGCCAGCGGACCCGGGACACAGCCTACGAAGCAGTACTTC.

This chain links TRBV19 with TRBJ2-2, with 7 bases that match TRBD1. This CDR3 region has 19 residues. The V and J ends lost 5 bases and 0 bases, in that order; junction bases with no gene match: 15. CDR1 is LNHDA and CDR2 is SQIVND in the germline V gene (reference sequence). The CDR3 DNA reads TGTGCCAGTAGTGGGTGGTTCGGGACAGCTCCCTCGAACACCGGGGAGCTGTTTTTT. It yields the protein CASSGWFGTAPSNTGELFF.

The chain carries TRBV5-1 and TRBJ1-1; tentative D call: TRBD1 (6 bases). Germline CDR1 SGHRS, CDR2 YFSETQ. This CDR3 is 13 amino acids long. Trimming pared 0 bases from V and 5 bases from J, leaving 8 bases between. In DNA, the CDR3 is TGCGCCAGCAGCTTGGAACAGGGAACTGAAGCTTTCTTT. As protein: CASSLEQGTEAFF.

This chain connects TRBV6-6 to TRBJ2-7; 7 bases match TRBD1. CDR3 length equals 15 residues. Germline-derived CDR1 and CDR2 are MNHNY and SVGAGI (reference sequence). Trimming removed 1 base from V and 7 bases from J; junction bases left unmatched: 10. CDR3 sequence: CASSYFKGAPEEQYF. CDR3 in DNA: TGTGCCAGCAGTTACTTCAAGGGGGCGCCTGAGGAGCAGTACTTC.

The gene calls are TRBV6-1 and TRBJ1-5, with D perhaps matching TRBD1 (6 bases). V was clipped by 7 bases and J by 3 bases, with 13 bases between them. CDR1 MNHNS and CDR2 SASEGT come from the germline V gene. CDR3 length equals 14 residues. This CDR3 reads CASKGEQLNQPQHF. The CDR3 DNA reads TGTGCCAGCAAGGGGGAACAACTCAATCAGCCCCAGCATTTT.

The chain has TRBV7-8 and TRBJ1-1; TRBD1 matches 8 bases. This CDR3 has 16 amino acids. Germline CDR1 and CDR2: SGHVS and FQNEAQ. The J segment lost 1 base and the V segment lost 5 bases, leaving 9 bases of the junction unmatched. The CDR3 DNA follows: TGTGCCAGCAGCCAAAACCGTGGGACAGGGAACACTGAAGCTTTCTTT. This sequence encodes CASSQNRGTGNTEAFF.

The chain is built from TRBV5-1 and TRBJ1-1; D call uncertain. Germline V gene lookup returns CDR1 SGHRS and CDR2 YFSETQ. CDR3 length: 15 residues. V lost 4 bases and J lost 2, with 15 bases in between. CDR3: CASSPPGSLNTEAFF. The CDR3 DNA is TGCGCCAGCAGCCCCCCCGGTTCACTAAACACTGAAGCTTTCTTT.

This clone came up once. V gene TRBV25-1 combines with J gene TRBJ2-7; 8 nucleotides agree with TRBD2. Germline assignment: CDR1 MGHDK and CDR2 SYGVNS. This CDR3 contains 14 residues. V was pared by 4 bases and J by 5 bases, with 7 bases of the junction left unmatched. In DNA form, the CDR3 reads TGTGCCAGCAGTGGTCCGGGGGGGGGAAACGAGCAGTACTTC. This codes for CASSGPGGGNEQYF.